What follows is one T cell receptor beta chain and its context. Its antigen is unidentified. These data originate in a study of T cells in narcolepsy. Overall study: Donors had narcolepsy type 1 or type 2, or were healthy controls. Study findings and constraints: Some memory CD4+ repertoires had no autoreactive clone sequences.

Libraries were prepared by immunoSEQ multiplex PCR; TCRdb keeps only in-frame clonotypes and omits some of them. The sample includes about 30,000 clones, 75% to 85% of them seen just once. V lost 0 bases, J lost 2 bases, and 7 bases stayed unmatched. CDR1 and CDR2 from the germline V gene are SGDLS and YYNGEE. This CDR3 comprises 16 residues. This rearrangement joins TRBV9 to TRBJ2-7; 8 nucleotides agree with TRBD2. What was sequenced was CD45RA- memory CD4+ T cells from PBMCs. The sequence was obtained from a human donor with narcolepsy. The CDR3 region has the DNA TGTGCCAGCAGCGTAGGGGGACTAGTTGGTGCCTACGAGCAGTACTTC. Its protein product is CASSVGGLVGAYEQYF.